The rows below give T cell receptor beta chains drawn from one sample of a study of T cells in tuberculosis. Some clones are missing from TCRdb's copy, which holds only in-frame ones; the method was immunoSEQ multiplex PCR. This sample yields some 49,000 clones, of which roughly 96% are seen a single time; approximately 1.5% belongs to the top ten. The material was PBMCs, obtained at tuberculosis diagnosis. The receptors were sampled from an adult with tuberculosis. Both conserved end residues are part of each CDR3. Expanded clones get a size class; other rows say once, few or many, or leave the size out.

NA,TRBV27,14,CASSLAGGPGELFF
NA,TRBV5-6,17,CASSLARGPKMNTEAFF
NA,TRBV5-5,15,CASSLGDRGYQPQHF
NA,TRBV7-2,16,CASEEGLAGATDTQYF
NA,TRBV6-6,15,CASSYSPAGTETQYF
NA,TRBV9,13,CASSVGRGGEQFF
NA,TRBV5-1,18,CASSPSGTGRLLQETQYF
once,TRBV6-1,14,CASRDRVLNYGYTF
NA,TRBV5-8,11,CASSLALEAFF
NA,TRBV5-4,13,CASSLGTAGEAFF
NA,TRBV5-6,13,CASSLSGPGELFF
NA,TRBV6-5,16,CASSYSVTSSYNEQFF
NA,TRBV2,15,CASSEGLEVKNEQYF
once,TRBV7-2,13,CASSLYGDQPQHF
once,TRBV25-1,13,CASRGGGTSPLHF
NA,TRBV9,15,CASSILAGITDTQYF
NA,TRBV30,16,CAWSKTSGTLSGELFF
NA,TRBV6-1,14,CASTLGQRRETQYF
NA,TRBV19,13,CASSIGRGGEQYF
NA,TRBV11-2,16,CASSLLKGALGGTQYF
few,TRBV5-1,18,CASGPGTGGSSGANVLTF
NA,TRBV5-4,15,CASSLGGQGNQPQHF
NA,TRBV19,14,CASSIDTSYTEAFF
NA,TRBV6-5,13,CASSYSRLQPQHF
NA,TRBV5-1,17,CASSSRDTSPSGNTIYF
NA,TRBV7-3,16,CASSLSTSGGALEQFF
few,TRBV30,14,CAWSWEGRRNTIYF
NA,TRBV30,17,CAWSFSDMTGANTEAFF
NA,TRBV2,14,CATRQGGMNTEAFF